Below are 18 T cell receptor beta chains sequenced from a single sample in a study of CXCR3-negative and CXCR3-positive naive CD8 T cells. Study outcomes and limitations: Researchers report that CXCR3-positive naive cells carry more hydrophobic TRB CDR3s than CXCR3-negative naive cells.

The antigens of these receptors remain unknown. UMI labels and 5' RACE were used to prepare the TRB cDNA libraries. Following a re-call of the 5' RACE reads, TCRdb has one entry per CDR3 protein and lacks DNA. The table gives around 60,000 distinct CDR3 sequences; the top ten clones make up 0.5% to 0.55% of it. Sequenced sample: naive CXCR3+ CD8+ T cells from blood. Noted subset: CD45RO-CCR7+CD27+CD95- naive CD8+ T cells expressing CXCR3 (TNR3+). The receptors were gathered from a human donor in good health. Some clones in this sample may be carry-over from other donors' samples.

The V and J genes are TRBV5-1 and TRBJ2-5. The CDR3 has 15 amino acids. CDR1 and CDR2 from the germline V gene are SGHRS and YFSETQ. The CDR3 loop reads CASSLSGYLQETQYF.

The V gene is TRBV29-1, the J gene TRBJ2-1. In germline, CDR1 is SQVTM, CDR2 ANQGSEA. CDR3 length: 14 residues. This CDR3 reads CSVPSASSYNEQFF.

The rearrangement joins TRBV27 to TRBJ2-2; there is no DNA to check the TCRdb D call of TRBD2. Germline V lookup: CDR1 MNHEY, CDR2 SMNVEV (reference sequence). This CDR3 spans 18 amino acids. The CDR3: CASSSDSRRGGNTGELFF.

The V gene is TRBV29-1, the J gene TRBJ2-2. Per the germline V gene, CDR1 is SQVTM and CDR2 is ANQGSEA. The CDR3 totals 13 residues. This chain's CDR3 is CSVVGPGTGELFF.

The chain joins TRBV11-2 to TRBJ2-2; the D call from TCRdb, TRBD1, cannot be confirmed without DNA. Germline V gene lookup returns CDR1 SGHAT and CDR2 FQNNGV. The CDR3 has 18 amino acids. The CDR3 region is CASSPTVWPGIFSGELFF.

This chain links TRBV14 with TRBJ2-7; as DNA is missing, the TRBD1 call by TCRdb cannot be tested. The CDR3 consists of 14 residues. Germline CDR1 SGHDN, CDR2 FVKESK. CDR3 in amino acids: CASSQDPGPYEQYF.

This chain uses TRBV7-6 with TRBJ1-4; TCRdb's assignment of TRBD1 cannot be checked, as there is no DNA. The germline V gene encodes CDR1 SGHVS and CDR2 FNYEAQ. CDR3 size: 15 residues. The CDR3 loop is CASSPWTAKNEKLFF.

J is TRBJ2-7 and V is TRBV3-1. Germline CDR1 is LGHDT and CDR2 is YNNKEL (reference sequence). The CDR3 has 13 amino acids. The CDR3 is CASSQGVGYEQYF.

The genes are TRBV10-3 and TRBJ1-1; TCRdb indicates TRBD1, and absent DNA this call remains unverified. The length of the CDR3 is 14 residues. Germline CDR1 is ENHRY and CDR2 is SYGVKD. The CDR3 loop reads CAISEQGDVTEAFF.

The J gene is TRBJ2-3, the V gene TRBV7-9. CDR3 length equals 13 residues. Germline values: CDR1 SEHNR, CDR2 FQNEAQ (reference sequence). The CDR3 is CASSLAFEDTQYF.

The V and J genes are TRBV4-2 and TRBJ1-5; TCRdb's D gene call, TRBD1, goes unchecked for lack of DNA. Germline assignment: CDR1 LGHNA and CDR2 YNFKEQ. The length of the CDR3 is 14 residues. CDR3 loop: CASSKTGGSQPQHF.

V usage is TRBV28 and J usage is TRBJ2-7; TCRdb indicates TRBD1, and absent DNA this call remains unverified. CDR3 length: 13 amino acids. Germline CDR1 is MDHEN and CDR2 is SYDVKM. The CDR3 is CASSWDRSYEQYF.

The chain uses TRBV6-2 or TRBV6-3 and TRBJ1-4. The CDR3 is 14 residues long. CDR1 MNHEY and CDR2 SVGEGT come from the germline V gene. Here the CDR3 reads CASSYATVNEKQFF.

V gene TRBV28 combines with J gene TRBJ2-7; the TCRdb D gene call, TRBD1, has no DNA to confirm it. Germline V CDR1 and CDR2: MDHEN, SYDVKM. The CDR3 loop spans 15 amino acids. CDR3 sequence reads: CASTTRPGELYEQYF.

V usage is TRBV6-4 and J usage is TRBJ2-1; TCRdb selects TRBD2, and the lack of DNA leaves this call unchecked. This CDR3 comprises 13 residues. Germline V lookup: CDR1 MRHNA, CDR2 SNTAGT. CDR3 sequence reads: CASSGGAHNEQFF.

The chain employs TRBV21-1 and TRBJ2-3. TRBV21-1 is a pseudogene. The CDR3 length is 16 residues. The CDR3 here is CASSARQRSSTDTQYF.

The genes are TRBV28 and TRBJ2-2; TCRdb lists TRBD1, though no DNA is available to test this call. This CDR3 has 16 amino acids. CDR1 is MDHEN and CDR2 is SYDVKM in the germline V gene. CDR3: CASRIPEGKYSGELFF.

The chain combines TRBV19 with TRBJ2-4; no DNA is available, so the TRBD1 call from TCRdb remains unchecked. This CDR3 region has 16 residues. Germline CDR1 and CDR2: LNHDA and SQIVND (reference sequence). The CDR3 loop is CASSIGAGMAKNIQYF.